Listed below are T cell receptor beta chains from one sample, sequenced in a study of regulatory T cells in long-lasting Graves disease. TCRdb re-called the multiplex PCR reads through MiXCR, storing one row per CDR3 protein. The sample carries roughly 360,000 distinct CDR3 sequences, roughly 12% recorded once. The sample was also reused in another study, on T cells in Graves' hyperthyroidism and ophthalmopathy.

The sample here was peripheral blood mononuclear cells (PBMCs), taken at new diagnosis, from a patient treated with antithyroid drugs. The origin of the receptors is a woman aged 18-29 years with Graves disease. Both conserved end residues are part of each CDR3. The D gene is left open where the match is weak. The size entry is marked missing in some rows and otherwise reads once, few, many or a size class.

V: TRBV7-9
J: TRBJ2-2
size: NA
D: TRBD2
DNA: TGTGCCAGCAGCGGGCCCGGGACTAGCGACGCCTGGGAGCTGTTTTTT
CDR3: CASSGPGTSDAWELFF

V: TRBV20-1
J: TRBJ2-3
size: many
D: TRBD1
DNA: TGCAGTGCTAGAGATATAGGGACAGGGAGGGATACGCAGTATTTT
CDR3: CSARDIGTGRDTQYF

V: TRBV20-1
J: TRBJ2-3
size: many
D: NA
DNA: TGCAGTGCTAGAGTTGCGCTAGCAGGATTGGCAGATACGCAGTATTTT
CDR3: CSARVALAGLADTQYF

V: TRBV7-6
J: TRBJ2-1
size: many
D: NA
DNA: TGTGCCAGCAGCCTCAAGGGGGACAATGAGCAGTTCTTC
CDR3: CASSLKGDNEQFF

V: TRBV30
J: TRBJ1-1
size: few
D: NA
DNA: TGTGCCTGGAGTACTGGGGGGTTAGGGCAGTTGAACACTGAAGCTTTCTTT
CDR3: CAWSTGGLGQLNTEAFF

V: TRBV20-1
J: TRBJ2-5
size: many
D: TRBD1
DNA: TGCAGTGTCGGGCGCACCGGGACAGGGACGGAGGCACTCTTC
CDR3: CSVGRTGTGTEALF

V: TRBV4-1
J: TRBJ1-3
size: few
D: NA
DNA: TGCGCCAGCAGCCAACCCCTACGGGGTGGAAACACCATATATTTT
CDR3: CASSQPLRGGNTIYF

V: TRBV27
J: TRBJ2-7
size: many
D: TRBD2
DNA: TGTGCCAGCGGGGGGGGGAGTTACGAGCAGTACTTC
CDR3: CASGGGSYEQYF

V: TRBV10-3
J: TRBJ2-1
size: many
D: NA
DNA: TGTGCCATCAGCCTTCCCGGGAGAGAAGGTGAGCAGTTCTTC
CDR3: CAISLPGREGEQFF

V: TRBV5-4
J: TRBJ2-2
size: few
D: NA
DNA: TGTGCCAGCAGCTCCCGGGACTTGGACACCGGGGAGCTGTTTTTT
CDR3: CASSSRDLDTGELFF

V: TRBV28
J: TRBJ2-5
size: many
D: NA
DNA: TGTGCCAGCAGTTTACCCGGCCAAGAGACCCAGTACTTC
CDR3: CASSLPGQETQYF

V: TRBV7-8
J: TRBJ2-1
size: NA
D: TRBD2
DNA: TGTGCCAGCAGCCGAGGGGGAGAGCGACTAGCGGGAGGGACCGGGGTCAATGAGCAGTTCTTC
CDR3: CASSRGGERLAGGTGVNEQFF

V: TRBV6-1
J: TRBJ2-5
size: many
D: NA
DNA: TGTGCCAGCATCACGGGGGCTGATGGGATCTCTGGAGAGACCCAGTACTTC
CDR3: CASITGADGISGETQYF

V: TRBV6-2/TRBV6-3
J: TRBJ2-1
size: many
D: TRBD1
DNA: TGTGCCAGCAGAAGGACAGGGAATGAGCAGTTCTTC
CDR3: CASRRTGNEQFF

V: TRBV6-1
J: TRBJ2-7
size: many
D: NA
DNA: TGTGCCACTACAAAGGACAGTAGCGCCTACGAGCAGTACTTC
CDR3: CATTKDSSAYEQYF

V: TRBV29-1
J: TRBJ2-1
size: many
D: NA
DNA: TGCAGCGTTGAAGACGGCAGGGGAGGCTACAATGAGCAGTTCTTC
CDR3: CSVEDGRGGYNEQFF

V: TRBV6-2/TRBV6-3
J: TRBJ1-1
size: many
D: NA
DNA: TGTGCCAGCAGCCGCGCTTCCGCGGGGACTGAAGCTTTCTTT
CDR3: CASSRASAGTEAFF

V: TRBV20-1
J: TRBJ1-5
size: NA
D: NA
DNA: TGCAGTGCTAGAGATCCAGGGGACCAGCCCCAGCATTTT
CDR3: CSARDPGDQPQHF